These T cell receptor beta chains were read from a single sample in a study of blood T cell repertoires in COVID-19. This table comes from immunoSEQ multiplex PCR, and its TCRdb copy is limited to in-frame clones, with some not included. This sample has more than 200,000 clones, with approximately 80% found just once. The specimen was peripheral blood. All receptors derive from a man in his forties with acute or convalescent COVID-19. Both conserved end residues are part of each CDR3. The D gene is left open where the match is weak. Some rows have no size entry. The others give once, few or many, or a class for an expanded clone.

clone_size j_call d_call v_call cdr3_nt cdr3_aa
. TRBJ2-1 . TRBV7-2 TGTGCCAGCAGCTTTACCGGGGACTCCTACAATGAGCAGTTCTTC CASSFTGDSYNEQFF
few TRBJ2-1 . TRBV7-2 TGTGCCAGCAGCTTACCAAACAATGAGCAGTTCTTC CASSLPNNEQFF
. TRBJ2-7 TRBD2 TRBV5-6 TGTGCCAGCAGCTTTAGGACTAGCTCCGACGAGCAGTACTTC CASSFRTSSDEQYF
. TRBJ1-5 . TRBV3-1/TRBV3-2 TGTGCCAGCAGCCCCCGGATTTTGGAGAACAATCAGCCCCAGCATTTT CASSPRILENNQPQHF
. TRBJ1-5 . TRBV4-2 TGTGCCAGCAGCCCGTCCCTGGGGGGGAGGCCCCAGCATTTT CASSPSLGGRPQHF
. TRBJ2-3 TRBD2 TRBV10-3 TGTGCCACCCTTAGCGGGGACTGGGATACGCAGTATTTT CATLSGDWDTQYF
. TRBJ1-5 TRBD1 TRBV29-1 TGCAGCGCTGGGACAGCTAACAATCAGCCCCAGCATTTT CSAGTANNQPQHF
few TRBJ1-2 TRBD1 TRBV18 TGTGCCAGCTCACTCGACAGGGGGGTCTATGGCTACACCTTC CASSLDRGVYGYTF
. TRBJ2-1 . TRBV18 TGTGCCAGCTCACCCCCAGATTCCTACAATGAGCAGTTCTTC CASSPPDSYNEQFF
. TRBJ2-7 TRBD2 TRBV6-5 TGTGCCAGCAGTTCGCCGACTAGCGGGGACTCCTACGAGCAGTACTTC CASSSPTSGDSYEQYF
. TRBJ1-2 . TRBV7-9 TGTGCCAGCAGCCCCCCTCCCAGGGGCCATGGCTACACCTTC CASSPPPRGHGYTF
. TRBJ1-1 . TRBV3-1/TRBV3-2 TGTGCCAGCAGCCAAGCCCGGGGAGCAGAAGCTTTCTTT CASSQARGAEAFF
. TRBJ2-3 . TRBV4-2 TGTGCCAGCAGCCGAGCCCGTGGGGGCGGGAGCCCAGATACGCAGTATTTT CASSRARGGGSPDTQYF
. TRBJ1-2 . TRBV24-1 TGTGCCACCAGGGGACCGTGGGAGGACTCCTATGGCTACACCTTC CATRGPWEDSYGYTF
. TRBJ2-5 . TRBV7-2 TGTGCCAGCAGCCCGCGGGACGGCCTGGAGACCCAGTACTTC CASSPRDGLETQYF
. TRBJ2-5 TRBD2 TRBV7-9 TGTGCCAGCAGCCGGGGGGACTGGCAAGAGACCCAGTACTTC CASSRGDWQETQYF
. TRBJ1-1 . TRBV27 TGTGCCAGCAGTTCGTCCAGGAACACTGAAGCTTTCTTT CASSSSRNTEAFF
. TRBJ1-2 . TRBV6-5 TGTGCCAGCAGACCGGGGCAGGGAGGGTATGGCTACACCTTC CASRPGQGGYGYTF
. TRBJ1-2 . TRBV7-9 TGTGCCAGCAGTCGGAACAGGGAAGGGGCGGATGGCTACACCTTC CASSRNREGADGYTF
. TRBJ1-2 . TRBV9 TGTGCCAGCAGCGTAGGAAGGAGTAGTGACTATGGCTACACCTTC CASSVGRSSDYGYTF
. TRBJ1-5 . TRBV30 TGTGCCTGGAGTGCGGTTACAGTGAATCAGCCCCAGCATTTT CAWSAVTVNQPQHF
. TRBJ1-1 . TRBV7-2 TGTGCCAGCAGCCCCTGGACAACGAACACTGAAGCTTTCTTT CASSPWTTNTEAFF
. TRBJ2-1 TRBD2 TRBV5-1 TGCGCCAGCAGCTTGAGACTAGCGGCTCACAATGAGCAGTTCTTC CASSLRLAAHNEQFF
few TRBJ2-1 TRBD2 TRBV10-3 TGTGCCACCCAACCTAGCGGCGCGGCATATGAGCAGTTCTTC CATQPSGAAYEQFF
. TRBJ1-1 . TRBV18 TGTGCCAGCTCACCAAACGTAGACACTGAAGCTTTCTTT CASSPNVDTEAFF
. TRBJ1-1 . TRBV18 TGTGCCAGCTCCAGGGAATACATGAACACTGAAGCTTTCTTT CASSREYMNTEAFF
. TRBJ2-1 TRBD2 TRBV19 TGTGCCAGTAGCGGACTAGCCCACAGGAGCTCCTACAATGAGCAGTTCTTC CASSGLAHRSSYNEQFF
. TRBJ1-5 . TRBV7-9 TGTGCCAGCAGCTTAGAACAGGGACAGCCCCAGCATTTT CASSLEQGQPQHF
. TRBJ2-7 . TRBV3-1/TRBV3-2 TGTGCCAGCAGCTGGGCCAGGGGTCGCGAGCAGTACTTC CASSWARGREQYF
. TRBJ2-1 . TRBV10-3 TGTGCCATCAGTGAGCTAGAAAGGGGTAATGAGCAGTTCTTC CAISELERGNEQFF
. TRBJ2-4 . TRBV12-3/TRBV12-4 TGTGCCAGCAGACGGGATGAAAACATTCAGTACTTC CASRRDENIQYF
. TRBJ1-1 . TRBV6-5 TGTGCCAGCAAAGCGGGACGGGCTTATAGCACTGAAGCTTTCTTT CASKAGRAYSTEAFF
. TRBJ2-7 . TRBV11-3 TGTGCCAGCAGCCGAGAGGCGACTTCGGGGGAGCAGTACTTC CASSREATSGEQYF
. TRBJ2-7 . TRBV5-4 TGTGCCAGCAGCTCGACAGACTACGAGCAGTACTTC CASSSTDYEQYF
. TRBJ2-1 TRBD2 TRBV29-1 TGCAGCGTTACCCCCACTAGCGGGTCTTACAATGAGCAGTTCTTC CSVTPTSGSYNEQFF
. TRBJ1-2 TRBD1 TRBV4-3 TGCGCCAGCAGCCAAGACCCCTCCGGGACAGGTGGCTACACCTTC CASSQDPSGTGGYTF
. TRBJ1-1 . TRBV5-1 TGCGCCAGCAGCCCCTCGGGAGGGGCCCCTGAAGCTTTCTTT CASSPSGGAPEAFF
once TRBJ1-2 . TRBV19 TGTGCCAGTAGCCGAGCGCAGAATGACTATGGCTACACCTTC CASSRAQNDYGYTF
. TRBJ1-5 . TRBV27 TGTGCCAGCAGGGGGGCGGGGGCGATTAGCAATCAGCCCCAGCATTTT CASRGAGAISNQPQHF
. TRBJ1-1 . TRBV27 TGTGCCAGCAGTCTGGACCCCACAGGGAAGAACACTGAAGCTTTCTTT CASSLDPTGKNTEAFF
. TRBJ2-1 . TRBV10-2 TGCGCCAGCAGTGAGTCGGCTAGGAACAATGAGCAGTTCTTC CASSESARNNEQFF
. TRBJ1-5 . TRBV2 TGTGCCGGGAGGTCGAGTAGCAATCAGCCCCAGCATTTT CAGRSSSNQPQHF
once TRBJ2-7 . TRBV7-9 TGTGCCAGCAAGAGGGAAGGGTACGAGCAGTACTTC CASKREGYEQYF
. TRBJ1-2 TRBD1 TRBV19 TGTGCCAGTAGTATGCCGACAGGGGGAGGCTATGGCTACACCTTC CASSMPTGGGYGYTF